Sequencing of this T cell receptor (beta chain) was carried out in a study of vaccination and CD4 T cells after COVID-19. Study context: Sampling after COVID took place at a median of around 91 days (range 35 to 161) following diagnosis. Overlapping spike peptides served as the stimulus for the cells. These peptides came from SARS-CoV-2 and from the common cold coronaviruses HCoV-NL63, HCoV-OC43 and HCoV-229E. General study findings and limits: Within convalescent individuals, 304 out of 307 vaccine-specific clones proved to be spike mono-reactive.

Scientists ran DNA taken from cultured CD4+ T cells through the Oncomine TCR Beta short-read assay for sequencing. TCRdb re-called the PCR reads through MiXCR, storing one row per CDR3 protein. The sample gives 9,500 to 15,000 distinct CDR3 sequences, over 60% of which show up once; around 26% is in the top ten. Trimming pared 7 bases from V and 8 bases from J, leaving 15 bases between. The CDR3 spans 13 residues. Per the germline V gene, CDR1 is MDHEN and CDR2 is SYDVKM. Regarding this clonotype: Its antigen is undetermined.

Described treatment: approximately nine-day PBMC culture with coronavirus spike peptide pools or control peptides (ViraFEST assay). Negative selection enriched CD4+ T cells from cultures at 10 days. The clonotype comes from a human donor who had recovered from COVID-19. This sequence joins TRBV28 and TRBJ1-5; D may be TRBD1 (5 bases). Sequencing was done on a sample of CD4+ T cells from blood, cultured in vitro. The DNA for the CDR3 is TGTGCCAGCATTACAAATGGGGGTAAGCCCCAGCATTTT. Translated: CASITNGGKPQHF.